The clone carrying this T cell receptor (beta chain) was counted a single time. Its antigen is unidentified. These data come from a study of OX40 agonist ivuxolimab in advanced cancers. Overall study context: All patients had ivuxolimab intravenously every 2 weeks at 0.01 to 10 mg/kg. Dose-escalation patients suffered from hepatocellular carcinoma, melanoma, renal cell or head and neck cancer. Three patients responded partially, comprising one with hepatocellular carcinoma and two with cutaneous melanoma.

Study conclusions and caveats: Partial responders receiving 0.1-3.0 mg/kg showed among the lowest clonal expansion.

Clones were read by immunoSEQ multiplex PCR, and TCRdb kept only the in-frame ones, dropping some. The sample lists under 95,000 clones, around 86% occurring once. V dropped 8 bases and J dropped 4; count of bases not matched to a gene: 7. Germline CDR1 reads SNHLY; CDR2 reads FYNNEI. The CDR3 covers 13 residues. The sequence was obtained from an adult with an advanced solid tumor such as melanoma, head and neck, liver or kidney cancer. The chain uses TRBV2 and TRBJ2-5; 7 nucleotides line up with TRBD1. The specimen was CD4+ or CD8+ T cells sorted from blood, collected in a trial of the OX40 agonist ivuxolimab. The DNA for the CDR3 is TGTGCCAGCTCTTACAGGGGTTCAGAGACCCAGTACTTC. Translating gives CASSYRGSETQYF. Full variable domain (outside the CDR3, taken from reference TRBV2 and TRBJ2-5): EPEVTQTPSHQVTQMGQEVILRCVPISNHLYFYWYRQILGQKVEFLVSFYNNEISEKSEIFDDQFSVERPDGSNFTLKIRSTKLEDSAMYFCASSYRGSETQYFGPGTRLLVL.